Listed below are T cell receptor beta chains from one sample, sequenced in a study of blood T cell repertoires in COVID-19. Assay used: immunoSEQ multiplex PCR; TCRdb lists only in-frame clones, some missing. The sample lists roughly 68,000 clones, 70% to 90% occurring once. The specimen sequenced was peripheral blood. The receptors come from a man aged 50 to 59 with acute or convalescent COVID-19. Each CDR3 is given with its conserved first and last residue. A D gene is named only where the DNA matches it firmly. The size entry is marked missing in some rows and otherwise reads once, few, many or a size class.

TRBJ2-3 | TRBV7-8 | - | once | TGTGCCAGCAGCTTAGGGCGGAATACGCAGTATTTT | CASSLGRNTQYF
TRBJ2-3 | TRBV6-1 | TRBD2 | once | TGTGCCAGCAGTGAAGGACTAGCTGTAGATACGCAGTATTTT | CASSEGLAVDTQYF
TRBJ2-2 | TRBV5-4 | TRBD2 | - | TGTGCCAGCAGGTCTGGACTAGCGGAGGTGGCCGGGGAGCTGTTTTTT | CASRSGLAEVAGELFF
TRBJ1-2 | TRBV18 | TRBD1 | - | TGTGCCAGCTCACCAGACAGGGAATTTGGCTACACCTTC | CASSPDREFGYTF
TRBJ1-5 | TRBV6-2/TRBV6-3 | - | - | TGTGCCAGCAGTCAGGGGTTGAATCAGCCCCAGCATTTT | CASSQGLNQPQHF
TRBJ2-1 | TRBV5-1 | TRBD2 | - | TGCGCCAGCAGCACCGGACTAGCCCATGAGCAGTTCTTC | CASSTGLAHEQFF
TRBJ2-7 | TRBV10-3 | - | - | TGTGCCATCAGTGAGCGGGGACTGGGCTACGAGCAGTACTTC | CAISERGLGYEQYF
TRBJ2-3 | TRBV23-1 | - | once | TGCGCCAGCAGCCTGAGGGGGGGCTCCGATACGCAGTATTTT | CASSLRGGSDTQYF
TRBJ1-1 | TRBV21-1 | - | - | TGTGCCAGCAGCAAAGGGGACAGAAAACAGGGGTTGAACACTGAAGCTTTCTTT | CASSKGDRKQGLNTEAFF
TRBJ2-2 | TRBV11-2 | - | - | TGTGCCAGCAGCTTATCAGAGGGTATTAACACCGGGGAGCTGTTTTTT | CASSLSEGINTGELFF
TRBJ2-5 | TRBV24-1 | TRBD2 | - | TGTGCCACCAGTGATCCGCGGGAGCCCCGGGAGACCCAGTACTTC | CATSDPREPRETQYF
TRBJ2-7 | TRBV11-2 | - | - | TGTGCCAGCAGCACACCGGGACTCAACCCCTACGAGCAGTACTTC | CASSTPGLNPYEQYF
TRBJ1-3 | TRBV24-1 | - | - | TGTGCCACCAGTGATTCCAACTCTGGAAACACCATATATTTT | CATSDSNSGNTIYF
TRBJ2-1 | TRBV28 | TRBD2 | - | TGTGCCAGCAGTCGAGTAGCGGGGGGTTACAATGAGCAGTTCTTC | CASSRVAGGYNEQFF
TRBJ2-2 | TRBV9 | TRBD1 | - | TGTGCCAGCAGCGGATCCGGACAGGGGGCGTTCGACACCGGGGAGCTGTTTTTT | CASSGSGQGAFDTGELFF
TRBJ1-2 | TRBV30 | - | - | TGTGCCTGGAGTGTTAGCTATGGCTACACCTTC | CAWSVSYGYTF
TRBJ1-2 | TRBV2 | - | - | TGTGCCAGCAATCAGGGTAACTATGGCTACACCTTC | CASNQGNYGYTF